This TCR beta chain was sequenced for a study of spatial heterogeneity in lung cancer. About the research overall: Counts of TCR transcripts in tumor regions correlated strongly with a matched bulk RNA-seq T cell module score.

CDR3 length: 13 residues. The germline CDR1 and CDR2 sequences are LGHDT and YNNKEL (reference sequence). V lost 1 base, J lost 14 bases, and 7 bases stayed unmatched. Study-level findings and limits: Within tumors, counts of expanded alpha and beta TCRs tracked tumor mutation counts. Of tumor T cells, an estimated coverage of around 6.8% was reached for alpha chains and roughly 14% for beta chains.

One entry per CDR3 protein, called by TCRdb with MiXCR from the 5' RACE reads. The data contain roughly 9,000 distinct CDR3 sequences, about 6.5% of them seen just once; the ten biggest clones take up roughly a tenth. Judged by abundance, this clonotype is medium-sized. The antigen remains undetermined. Within a library made for alpha chains, this beta chain is off target, and its count is uninformative. Stated time point: sample taken at primary tumor resection. Patients with untreated early-stage non-small cell lung cancer, numbering some 72, were the donors. Sequencing of whole RNA from tumor, nontumor lung or frozen PBMC involved no sorting.

The V and J genes are TRBV3-1 and TRBJ2-1, with 8 positions matching TRBD2. The sequence was collected from a male donor with early-stage non-small cell lung cancer. This specimen consisted of lung tumor tissue, obtained at surgery. The CDR3, as DNA: TGTGCCAGCAGCCAAGGGGAGCGGGGGATTGAGTTCTTC. Its translation is CASSQGERGIEFF.